Shown below are 24 T cell receptor beta chains from a single sample sequenced in a study of response to subunit inactivated influenza vaccine. TCRdb redid the calling of the RT-PCR reads with MiXCR, one entry per CDR3 protein. The sample records under 800,000 distinct CDR3 sequences, 11% to 15% being singletons. Sequenced here: PBMCs from blood, sampled less than 15 days before vaccination. Receptor source: a man aged 50 or older who received an inactivated influenza vaccine.

This clonotype appeared a few times. The chain links TRBV29-1 to TRBJ2-7, with TRBD2 matching over 7 bases. This CDR3 region has 17 residues. Germline loops: CDR1 SQVTM, CDR2 ANQGSEA. J lost 7 bases, V lost 4 bases, and 22 bases had no gene match. CDR3 sequence reads: CSVVPGTTHGLIREQYF. CDR3 nucleotide sequence: TGCAGCGTTGTCCCCGGGACTACCCACGGGTTAATACGGGAGCAGTACTTC.

This clonotype was observed a handful of times. The chain recombines TRBV5-5 with TRBJ2-5, with 9 bases lining up with TRBD1. Per the germline V gene, CDR1 is SGHKS and CDR2 is YYEKEE (reference sequence). Germline trimming cut 2 bases from V and 4 bases from J; bases unmatched to any gene: 6. The CDR3 runs 15 residues. In DNA form, the CDR3 reads TGTGCCAGCAGCTTCGGGACAGGGAGGACAGAGACCCAGTACTTC. Translation: CASSFGTGRTETQYF.

The sample holds a few counts of this clonotype. The chain is built from TRBV7-9 and TRBJ2-2, with D unclear. V was trimmed by 4 bases and J by 0 bases, leaving 9 bases between them. The CDR3 extends over 15 amino acids. CDR1 and CDR2 (germline): SEHNR, FQNEAQ (reference sequence). The CDR3: CASSSSTTNTGELFF. In DNA, the CDR3 is TGTGCCAGCAGCTCTAGTACAACGAACACCGGGGAGCTGTTTTTT.

The rearrangement links TRBV15 to TRBJ2-5, with 8 bases aligning to TRBD2. The trim removed 3 bases at V and 5 bases at J, leaving 5 bases unmatched. The germline CDR1 and CDR2 sequences are LNHNV and YYDKDF (reference sequence). The CDR3 loop spans 14 amino acids. CDR3 coding DNA: TGTGCCACCAGCAGCCGGGGGGGCGAGGAGACCCAGTACTTC. Translating gives CATSSRGGEETQYF.

This clonotype turned up a few times. The rearrangement links TRBV15 to TRBJ2-7; a possible D gene is TRBD2 (6 bases). The V gene's germline CDR1 is LNHNV and CDR2 YYDKDF (reference sequence). Trimming took 0 bases from V and 0 from J, leaving 9 bases between them. The CDR3 spans 15 residues. The CDR3 spells CATSRDSGGSYEQYF. CDR3 nucleotide sequence: TGTGCCACCAGCAGAGATAGCGGAGGCTCCTACGAGCAGTACTTC.

This clonotype was seen only a few times. The gene calls are TRBV7-9 and TRBJ2-1, with D possibly TRBD2 on 6 matching bases. Germline CDR1 SEHNR, CDR2 FQNEAQ (reference sequence). The CDR3 extends over 14 amino acids. Deletions cut 6 bases from V and 1 base from J, with 10 bases between. CDR3 loop: CASRILASYNEQFF. The CDR3 coding sequence is TGTGCCAGCAGGATACTAGCTTCCTACAATGAGCAGTTCTTC.

The chain links TRBV4-1 to TRBJ1-6, with a possible D match to TRBD1 (5 bases). Germline CDR1 reads MGHRA; CDR2 reads YSYEKL. CDR3 length: 15 residues. Trimming left V 1 base short and J 8 bases short, with 12 bases between. The CDR3 DNA reads TGCGCCAGCAGCCAAGCCCGGGGGGTTGATTCACCCCTCCACTTT. Translating it yields CASSQARGVDSPLHF.

This chain joins TRBV12-3 or TRBV12-4 and TRBJ1-1; D is uncertain. The CDR3 length is 12 residues. V lost 6 bases to trimming and J lost 7 bases, with 12 bases between them. As DNA, the CDR3 is TGTGCCAGCAGCTTTGGGCAGGTTGAAGCTTTCTTT. This translates into CASSFGQVEAFF.

The chain is built from TRBV27 and TRBJ1-5; maybe TRBD1 (5 bases). Deletions cut 6 bases from V and 2 bases from J, with 14 bases between. The germline gives CDR1 MNHEY, CDR2 SMNVEV (reference sequence). The CDR3 runs 15 residues. As DNA, the CDR3 is TGTGCCAGCAGCCGGGGGGTATTGGGCAATCAGCCCCAGCATTTT. Protein: CASSRGVLGNQPQHF.

There are a few counts of this clonotype. This chain joins TRBV3-1 and TRBJ2-3; D gene ambiguous. Trimming took off 3 bases at V and 2 bases at J, with 9 bases between the two ends. From germline, CDR1 is LGHDT and CDR2 YNNKEL (reference sequence). CDR3 length: 14 amino acids. The CDR3 DNA sequence: TGTGCCAGCAGCCATGGCGGTTCCACAGATACGCAGTATTTT. It codes for CASSHGGSTDTQYF.

V usage is TRBV5-5 and J usage is TRBJ2-1, with D possibly matching TRBD2 (5 bases). Germline-derived CDR1 and CDR2 are SGHKS and YYEKEE (reference sequence). The CDR3 contains 11 residues. V shed 8 bases and J shed 11 bases, with 14 bases lying between them. The CDR3 region is CARGLGLKQFF. The CDR3 DNA reads as TGTGCCAGGGGCCTTGGACTCAAGCAGTTCTTC.

There are a few counts of this clonotype. This sequence joins TRBV7-2 and TRBJ2-7; 14 bases agree with TRBD2. The trim removed 4 bases at V and 2 bases at J, leaving 7 bases unmatched. CDR1 is SGHTA, CDR2 FQGNSA, per germline. The CDR3 has 17 amino acids. CDR3 bases: TGTGCCAGCAGCTCCGGGACTAGCGGGAGTAAGCCCTACGAGCAGTACTTC. It specifies CASSSGTSGSKPYEQYF.

This chain connects TRBV28 to TRBJ2-5, with 7 bases identical to TRBD2. Germline V gene lookup returns CDR1 MDHEN and CDR2 SYDVKM. J gave up 4 bases and V 1 base, and 9 bases lay outside the gene matches. CDR3 size: 16 residues. CDR3 residues: CASSLLAGLTGETQYF. Here the CDR3 DNA reads TGTGCCAGCAGTTTATTAGCGGGCTTAACAGGAGAGACCCAGTACTTC. The full variable domain, its missing parts supplied by reference TRBV28 and TRBJ2-5, is DVKVTQSSRYLVKRTGEKVFLECVQDMDHENMFWYRQDPGLGLRLIYFSYDVKMKEKGDIPEGYSVSREKKERFSLILESASTNQTSMYLCASSLLAGLTGETQYFGPGTRLLVL.

The chain links TRBV28 to TRBJ2-5; TRBD1 or TRBD2 may be the D gene (5 bases each). The ends were cut back, 10 bases at V and 5 bases at J, with 11 bases in the middle. CDR1 and CDR2 from the germline V gene are MDHEN and SYDVKM. This CDR3 has 11 amino acids. Written as DNA, the CDR3 is TGTGCCATGGGACGTCGGGAGACCCAGTACTTC. Its protein product is CAMGRRETQYF.

This clonotype was counted only a few times. This chain links TRBV5-1 with TRBJ2-1, with 7 bases lining up with TRBD1. V lost 4 bases to trimming and J lost 3 bases; unmatched junction nucleotides: 10. Germline loops: CDR1 SGHRS, CDR2 YFSETQ. The CDR3 has 16 amino acids. CDR3 in DNA: TGCGCCAGCAGCCGGAGAGACAGGGTGAACTACAATGAGCAGTTCTTC. It codes for CASSRRDRVNYNEQFF.

This clonotype has just a few counts. This chain connects TRBV12-3 or TRBV12-4 to TRBJ2-1, with 7 positions matching TRBD1. There are 15 residues in the CDR3. Losses at the gene ends were 6 bases for V and 3 bases for J; bases not matched to a gene: 8. In DNA, the CDR3 is TGTGCCAGCAGGTCACAGGGGACCCACTACAATGAGCAGTTCTTC. This sequence encodes CASRSQGTHYNEQFF.

This clonotype was counted at least ten times. V gene TRBV24-1 combines with J gene TRBJ1-1; no definite D call. CDR3 size: 13 residues. Germline V gene lookup returns CDR1 KGHDR and CDR2 SFDVKD. Trimming removed 3 bases at V and 0 bases at J, with 4 bases between. The CDR3 here is CATSDTLNTEAFF. CDR3 sequence (DNA): TGTGCCACCAGTGATACGTTGAACACTGAAGCTTTCTTT.

This chain joins TRBV20-1 and TRBJ2-3; D perhaps matches TRBD2 (7 bases). V was trimmed by 5 bases and J by 2 bases, leaving 20 bases between them. Looked up from germline, CDR1 is DFQATT and CDR2 is SNEGSKA (reference sequence). CDR3 length: 16 amino acids. The CDR3 spells CSASWGGQGNTDTQYF. For the CDR3, the DNA is TGCAGTGCTTCCTGGGGGGGGCAAGGGAACACAGATACGCAGTATTTT.

The rearrangement links TRBV7-2 to TRBJ1-4, with a weak D call TRBD1 (6 bases). CDR1 and CDR2 (germline): SGHTA, FQGNSA. The CDR3 has 15 residues. The V end lost 5 bases, the J end lost 5 bases, and 15 bases lay between the germline ends. The CDR3 sequence is CASSPEQGLNEKLFF. The CDR3 nucleotides are TGTGCCAGCAGCCCCGAACAGGGATTGAATGAAAAACTGTTTTTT.

This clonotype has ten or more counts. The chain links TRBV4-3 to TRBJ2-1; 10 nucleotides match TRBD2. Unmatched junction bases numbered 2, after V lost 3 bases and J lost 0 bases. Germline loops: CDR1 LGHNA, CDR2 YSLEER. CDR3 length: 16 residues. CDR3 in amino acids: CASSQTSGFSYNEQFF. CDR3 sequence (DNA): TGCGCCAGCAGCCAGACTAGCGGGTTCTCCTACAATGAGCAGTTCTTC.

The rearrangement uses TRBV7-9 and TRBJ2-5; TRBD1 agrees at 7 bases. The CDR3 length is 17 residues. Germline trimming cut 5 bases from V and 3 bases from J; bases unmatched to any gene: 15. Germline CDR1 SEHNR, CDR2 FQNEAQ (reference sequence). CDR3 bases: TGTGCCAGCAGCCACGTTAGCCTTGGGACAGTTAAAGAGACCCAGTACTTC. Amino acids: CASSHVSLGTVKETQYF.

This clonotype has a handful of counts. V usage is TRBV11-2 and J usage is TRBJ2-1; 8 positions match TRBD1. The CDR3 runs to 14 residues. Germline V gene data show CDR1 as SGHAT and CDR2 as FQNNGV. The trim removed 4 bases at V and 8 bases at J, leaving 7 bases unmatched. CDR3 residues: CASSSRQGWDEQFF. The CDR3 bases are TGTGCCAGCAGCTCCCGACAGGGGTGGGATGAGCAGTTCTTC.

In its sample, this clonotype was seen many times. The gene calls are TRBV6-5 and TRBJ2-2, with D possibly TRBD1 on 5 matching bases. The V end was cut by 6 bases, the J end by 2 bases, with 7 bases between. CDR3 length equals 13 residues. Germline CDR1 is MNHEY and CDR2 is SVGAGI. CDR3 coding DNA: TGTGCCAGCAGGGACACAAACACCGGGGAGCTGTTTTTT. Its protein is CASRDTNTGELFF.

The chain recombines TRBV7-2 with TRBJ2-5; 8 bases are a match to TRBD1. J gave up 5 bases and V 2 bases, and 7 bases lay outside the gene matches. The CDR3 totals 15 residues. Germline loops: CDR1 SGHTA, CDR2 FQGNSA. CDR3 sequence: CASSLSRQGRETQYF. CDR3 DNA: TGTGCCAGCAGCTTAAGCCGACAGGGGAGGGAGACCCAGTACTTC.